Here is one T cell receptor (beta chain) with its context. As it was prepared, the TCRbeta library received unique molecular identifiers. From the PCR reads, TCRdb called clonotypes with MiXCR, one entry per CDR3 protein. The sample holds nearly 400,000 distinct CDR3 sequences, approximately 20% seen once. Deletions cut 8 bases from V and 2 bases from J, with 16 bases between. Germline V CDR1 and CDR2: MNHNS, SASEGT. The CDR3 sequence is 14 residues long. The sample originates from a study of T-cell reconstitution after alpha-beta-depleted transplantation in children. Sequencing was performed on PBMCs from the stem cell graft donor, taken from the stem cell graft. The chain has TRBV6-1 and TRBJ2-7, with no clear D. The sequence was obtained from a human donor who donated a stem cell graft to a child with acute myeloid leukemia. The CDR3 DNA is TGTGCCAGCGGCACCAATACATTAGCCTACGAGCAGTACTTC. Translation gives CASGTNTLAYEQYF.